The rows below give T cell receptor beta chains drawn from one sample of a study of regulatory T cells in long-lasting Graves disease. TCRdb itself ran the multiplex PCR reads through MiXCR, one entry per CDR3 protein. The table has hundreds of thousands of distinct CDR3 sequences, around 21% seen once. This material consisted of peripheral blood mononuclear cells (PBMCs), taken when the disease was refractory, from a patient treated with antithyroid drugs. Receptor source: a female donor with Graves disease. Both conserved end residues are part of each CDR3. The order of the fields is D gene, J gene, clone size, V gene, CDR3 length, CDR3 DNA, CDR3 protein. The D gene is left open where the match is weak. Part of the rows lack a size; the others show once, few, many or a class for expanded clones.

.	TRBJ1-3	.	TRBV11-2	14	TGTGCCAGCACCTTTGGCGGGGGTGGAAACACCATATATTTT	CASTFGGGGNTIYF
TRBD2	TRBJ2-1	.	TRBV19	16	TGTGCCAGTAGTCTTTCTAGCGGGAGCTCCTACAATGAGCAGTTCTTC	CASSLSSGSSYNEQFF
.	TRBJ1-2	many	TRBV7-2	15	TGTGCCAGCAGCTTCTCGACAGGCACTAACTATGGCTACACCTTC	CASSFSTGTNYGYTF
.	TRBJ1-5	few	TRBV29-1	13	TGCAGCGTCTGTGGATCGTACGGGGAGCCCCAGCATTTT	CSVCGSYGEPQHF
TRBD2	TRBJ2-7	many	TRBV13	13	TGTGCCAGCAGCTTATGGCGGGAGTACGAGCAGTACTTC	CASSLWREYEQYF
TRBD2	TRBJ2-2	.	TRBV3-1	13	TGTGCCAGCAGCCAAGGGGGGGGCGGGGAGCTGTTTTTT	CASSQGGGGELFF
TRBD1	TRBJ2-3	few	TRBV7-9	14	TGTGCCAGCAGCACGACAGGGGGCTTGGATACGCAGTATTTT	CASSTTGGLDTQYF
.	TRBJ2-7	few	TRBV20-1	16	TGCAGTGCTTTACCATTTGACAGACCCTTGGGTGACGAGCAGTACTTC	CSALPFDRPLGDEQYF
.	TRBJ1-5	.	TRBV6-5	15	TGTGCCAGCAGTTACACGGGCGGTGCTAATCAGCCCCAGCATTTT	CASSYTGGANQPQHF
.	TRBJ1-1	many	TRBV19	13	TGTGCCAGTAGTAAGGGCGGTAACACTGAAGCTTTCTTT	CASSKGGNTEAFF
.	TRBJ1-1	few	TRBV7-6	14	TGTGCCAGCAGCGCCGGGGGGACCAACACTGAAGCTTTCTTT	CASSAGGTNTEAFF
.	TRBJ1-6	many	TRBV6-5	15	TGTGCCAGCAGTTCCAGACAGACAAATAATTCACCCCTCCACTTT	CASSSRQTNNSPLHF
.	TRBJ1-3	few	TRBV9	12	TGTGCCAGCAAGGGGGCTGGAAACACCATATATTTT	CASKGAGNTIYF
.	TRBJ2-6	.	TRBV7-9	16	TGTGCCAGCAGCTCCTCGACGGCAGGGCGGAACAACGTCCTGACTTTC	CASSSSTAGRNNVLTF
.	TRBJ2-7	many	TRBV6-2/TRBV6-3	14	TGTGCCAGCAGTTACCTCGCGCAGTCCTACGAGCAGTACTTC	CASSYLAQSYEQYF
.	TRBJ2-5	many	TRBV12-5	15	TGTGCTAGTGGTTTGGGGTTGGGGGGCTGGGAGACCCAGTACTTC	CASGLGLGGWETQYF
TRBD1	TRBJ1-1	few	TRBV27	14	TGTGCCAGCAGTCCTTGGACAGGGTCCACTGAAGCTTTCTTT	CASSPWTGSTEAFF
TRBD1	TRBJ2-7	.	TRBV11-2	16	TGTGCCAGCAGCCCCCAACCGGGACAGGGCATCTACGAGCAGTACTTC	CASSPQPGQGIYEQYF
.	TRBJ2-4	.	TRBV19	12	TGTGCCAGTAGTACCCAGGCCGGCAGAGAGTACTTC	CASSTQAGREYF
.	TRBJ2-2	.	TRBV10-2	11	TGCGCCAGCAGTGAGGGACGTGGGCTGTTTTTT	CASSEGRGLFF
.	TRBJ2-4	many	TRBV6-9	15	TGTGCCAGCAGTTACGCCAGCGGAGGTAGAAACATTCAGTACTTC	CASSYASGGRNIQYF
.	TRBJ2-7	many	TRBV28	13	TGTGCCAGCATAGAGGGGGGCGCGGACGAGCAGTACTTC	CASIEGGADEQYF
.	TRBJ1-1	.	TRBV29-1	13	TGCAGCGTGGTCGGGGACGCCGCTTCTGGCGCTTTCTTT	CSVVGDAASGAFF
.	TRBJ1-5	few	TRBV6-5	14	TGTGCCAGCAGTTACAGGATCGGCAATCAGCCCCAGCATTTT	CASSYRIGNQPQHF
.	TRBJ1-1	.	TRBV12-3/TRBV12-4	15	TGTGCCAGCAGTTCAAGGGGGGAGGAGGACACTGAAGCTTTCTTT	CASSSRGEEDTEAFF
TRBD2	TRBJ2-7	many	TRBV6-2/TRBV6-3	15	TGTGCCAGCAGTTACCCGCGGGAGGTGGCCTACGAGCAGTACTTC	CASSYPREVAYEQYF
.	TRBJ2-5	many	TRBV12-3/TRBV12-4	15	TGTGCCAGCAGTTGGCCGCAGGGAGTTGAGGAGACCCAGTACTTC	CASSWPQGVEETQYF
.	TRBJ2-1	.	TRBV29-1	14	TGCAGCGTTGAAGCCCTCGGACGCTCCAATGAGCAGTTCTTC	CSVEALGRSNEQFF
.	TRBJ2-3	.	TRBV29-1	13	TGCAGCGTCGCACCACAGGGTACAGATACGCAGTATTTT	CSVAPQGTDTQYF
.	TRBJ2-7	few	TRBV10-1	13	TGCGCCAGCAGTTCCCGGACCTTCTACGAGCAGTACTTC	CASSSRTFYEQYF
.	TRBJ1-2	.	TRBV12-3/TRBV12-4	13	TGTGCCAGCAGTTTAGTACCAACCACTGGCTACACCTTC	CASSLVPTTGYTF
TRBD2	TRBJ2-5	.	TRBV7-2	21	TGTGCCAGCAGCTTAGGGGTTCACGGGACTAGCGGAGGGACCTTAAAAGAGACCCAGTACTTC	CASSLGVHGTSGGTLKETQYF
TRBD2	TRBJ2-5	.	TRBV7-2	16	TGTGCCAGCAGCAATAGCCTTAGCGGGGGGCAAGAGACCCAGTACTTC	CASSNSLSGGQETQYF
TRBD1	TRBJ2-2	.	TRBV29-1	14	TGCAGCGTCGTGGGGACAGCGAACACCGGGGAGCTGTTTTTT	CSVVGTANTGELFF
.	TRBJ1-1	many	TRBV28	13	TGTGCCAGCATGAGGGTGATGAACACTGAAGCTTTCTTT	CASMRVMNTEAFF
.	TRBJ2-7	many	TRBV15	17	TGTGCCACCAGACAACGGGGGACCTCGGGGTGGGGGGACGAGCAGTACTTC	CATRQRGTSGWGDEQYF
TRBD1	TRBJ1-5	.	TRBV28	15	TGTGCCAGCAGTTACCAGGGGGCAAGCAATCAGCCCCAGCATTTT	CASSYQGASNQPQHF
TRBD1	TRBJ1-2	many	TRBV20-1	15	TGCAGTGCCGACTCGGCAGGACAGGGAGGGTATGGCTACACCTTC	CSADSAGQGGYGYTF
.	TRBJ1-1	many	TRBV7-2	16	TGTGCCAGCAGCTTATCCCCAGGGATCCGTTTGGCTGAAGCTTTCTTT	CASSLSPGIRLAEAFF
TRBD1	TRBJ1-1	few	TRBV18	16	TGTGCCAGCTCACCCAAACACGGGGACAGGAACACTGAAGCTTTCTTT	CASSPKHGDRNTEAFF
.	TRBJ1-1	few	TRBV3-1	15	TGTGCCAGCAGCTCGGGGACGGCAAGTAACACTGAAGCTTTCTTT	CASSSGTASNTEAFF
.	TRBJ1-1	few	TRBV10-3	15	TGTGCCATCAGTGTACACCCCGACATGAACACTGAAGCTTTCTTT	CAISVHPDMNTEAFF
TRBD1	TRBJ1-1	many	TRBV27	13	TGTGCCAGCAGTACCATGACAGGGAGTGAAGCTTTCTTT	CASSTMTGSEAFF
.	TRBJ1-1	few	TRBV5-1	14	TGCGCCAGCAGCCTCCGGACGTTCAGCACTGAAGCTTTCTTT	CASSLRTFSTEAFF
.	TRBJ1-4	many	TRBV30	13	TGTGCCTGGAGCAGAAGACAGATCGAAAAACTGTTTTTT	CAWSRRQIEKLFF
TRBD1	TRBJ2-5	many	TRBV20-1	16	TGCAGTGCTCTCCCTGACAGGGTAGAGCGACGAGAGACCCAGTACTTC	CSALPDRVERRETQYF
.	TRBJ1-5	.	TRBV7-2	16	TGTGCCAGCAGCTTAGATGCAGCCTATAGCAATCAGCCCCAGCATTTT	CASSLDAAYSNQPQHF
TRBD1	TRBJ2-5	many	TRBV6-1	13	TGTGCCAGCAGCCCCCGGGACAGCCAGACCCAGTACTTC	CASSPRDSQTQYF
.	TRBJ2-5	.	TRBV7-6	14	TGTGCCAGCAGCCTCGACAGTTGGGAAGGGACCCAGTACTTC	CASSLDSWEGTQYF
TRBD1	TRBJ2-5	few	TRBV4-3	15	TGCGCCAGCAGCCAAGATATGACAGGGGGGGAGACCCAGTACTTC	CASSQDMTGGETQYF
.	TRBJ2-5	many	TRBV12-3/TRBV12-4	15	TGTGCCAGCAGTTTTCAGGGGACGGAGCAAGAGACCCAGTACTTC	CASSFQGTEQETQYF
TRBD1	TRBJ1-1	many	TRBV19	15	TGTGCCAGTAAACAGGGGACCGCGGGTGACACTGAAGCTTTCTTT	CASKQGTAGDTEAFF
TRBD1	TRBJ1-5	.	TRBV20-1	15	TGCAGTGCCCACCCCGGGACAGGGGGCCAAGGGCCCCAGCATTTT	CSAHPGTGGQGPQHF